This entry features one TCR beta chain sequence. TCR beta sequencing was performed on blood CD8+ and CD4+ T cells. V dropped 1 base and J dropped 3 bases, with 12 bases sitting between them. Germline V lookup: CDR1 GTSNPN, CDR2 SVGIG (reference sequence). The CDR3 extends over 15 amino acids. With random hexamers, reverse transcription was performed on 0.5 to 1 ug of RNA. immunoSEQ multiplex PCR amplified TCR beta CDR3 across 54 Vbeta, 13 Jbeta. TCRdb processed the immunoSEQ multiplex PCR reads anew with MiXCR; each CDR3 protein has one entry. This sample has around 170,000 distinct CDR3 sequences; under 97% occur once, and the top ten carry 0.075% to 0.1%. This entry belongs to a study of CD8 T cells in Susac syndrome. In the study overall: Roughly six sequenced Susac syndrome patients had clinically active disease, while about 8 were in remission. At the time their blood was drawn, patients with Susac syndrome were either therapy-naive, on corticosteroids (with some of them also receiving intravenous immunoglobulin), or on intravenous immunoglobulin alone.

The V call is TRBV30, the J call TRBJ2-2, with D tentatively TRBD2 (6 bases). This clonotype was obtained from a human donor with Susac syndrome. Sequenced input: CD4+ T cells from PBMCs. The CDR3 loop is CAWSALASDTGELFF. The CDR3 nucleotides are TGTGCCTGGAGTGCACTAGCAAGCGACACCGGGGAGCTGTTTTTT. The variable domain in full, completed from reference TRBV30 and TRBJ2-2, reads SQTIHQWPATLVQPVGSPLSLECTVEGTSNPNLYWYRQAAGRGLQLLFYSVGIGQISSEVPQNLSASRPQDRQFILSSKKLLLSDSGFYLCAWSALASDTGELFFGEGSRLTVL.